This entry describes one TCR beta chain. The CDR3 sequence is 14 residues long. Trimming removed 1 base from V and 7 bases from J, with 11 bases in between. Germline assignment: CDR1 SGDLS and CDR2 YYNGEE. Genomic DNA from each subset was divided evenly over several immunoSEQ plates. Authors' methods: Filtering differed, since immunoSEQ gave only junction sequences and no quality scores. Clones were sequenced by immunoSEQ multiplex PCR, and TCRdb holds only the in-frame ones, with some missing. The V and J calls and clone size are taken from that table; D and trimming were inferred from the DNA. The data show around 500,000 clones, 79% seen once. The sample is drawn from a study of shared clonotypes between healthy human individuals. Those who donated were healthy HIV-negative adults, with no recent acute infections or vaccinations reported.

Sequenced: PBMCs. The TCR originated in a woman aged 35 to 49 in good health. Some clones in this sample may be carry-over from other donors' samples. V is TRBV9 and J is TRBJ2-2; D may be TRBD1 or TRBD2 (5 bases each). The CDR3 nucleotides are TGTGCCAGCAGCGTAAGAGGGGCGGACGGGGAGCTGTTTTTT. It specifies CASSVRGADGELFF.